Listed below are T cell receptor beta chains from one sample, sequenced in a study of response to subunit inactivated influenza vaccine. TCRdb re-analysed the RT-PCR reads in MiXCR, keeping a single row per CDR3 protein. The repertoire holds hundreds of thousands of distinct CDR3 sequences, with less than 15% as singletons. This specimen consisted of non-naive T cells sorted from PBMCs, obtained around two weeks before vaccination. Receptors originate from a man aged 50 or older who received an inactivated influenza vaccine. Each CDR3 is given with its conserved first and last residue. Fields, in order: J gene, D gene, V gene, clone size, CDR3 length, CDR3 DNA, CDR3 protein. D genes are given only for firm matches. Part of the rows lack a size; the others show once, few, many or a class for expanded clones.

>TRBJ2-3|NA|TRBV20-1|few|13
TGCAGTGGGGCTCGGGTCAGCTCTGATACGCAGTATTTT
CSGARVSSDTQYF
>TRBJ2-4|NA|TRBV7-9|NA|16
TGTGCCAGCAGCCCCCTGGGCACGCGTCCTGGGAACATTCAGTACTTC
CASSPLGTRPGNIQYF
>TRBJ2-1|NA|TRBV7-7|few|11
TGTGCCAGCAGCCAAAATGTGGAGCAGTTCTTC
CASSQNVEQFF
>TRBJ1-2|NA|TRBV20-1|few|13
TGCAGTGCTAGAGTTACAGCAAGTTATGGCTACACCTTC
CSARVTASYGYTF
>TRBJ1-5|NA|TRBV2|NA|17
TGTGCCAGCAGTGAAACACTGGGACACCATAGCAATCAGCCCCAGCATTTT
CASSETLGHHSNQPQHF
>TRBJ2-1|TRBD1|TRBV4-3|NA|15
TGCGCCAGCAGCCAAGGAGTACAGGGGGTCAATGAGCAGTTCTTC
CASSQGVQGVNEQFF
>TRBJ2-1|NA|TRBV20-1|NA|16
TGCAGTGCTCCGGATTATACATGGAGCTCCTACAATGAGCAGTTCTTC
CSAPDYTWSSYNEQFF
>TRBJ1-1|TRBD1|TRBV5-1|few|15
TGCGCCAGCAGCTGGGACAGGGGGCCGAACACTGAAGCTTTCTTT
CASSWDRGPNTEAFF
>TRBJ2-1|TRBD1|TRBV12-3/TRBV12-4|many|14
TGTGCCAGCAGTTTGTCTGGGACAGGGAATGAGCAGTTCTTC
CASSLSGTGNEQFF
>TRBJ1-6|TRBD1|TRBV10-3|few|15
TGTGCCATCAGTCGAGAGGGACAGAAGAATTCACCCCTCCACTTT
CAISREGQKNSPLHF
>TRBJ1-4|NA|TRBV3-1|many|14
TGTGCCAGCAGCCAAGGCGAGGGAGGGGAAAAACTGTTTTTT
CASSQGEGGEKLFF
>TRBJ2-1|NA|TRBV20-1|NA|13
TGCAGTGCTAGATCCGGACGGAACAATGAGCAGTTCTTC
CSARSGRNNEQFF
>TRBJ1-2|TRBD1|TRBV27|few|14
TGTGCCAGCAGGGGGGACAGCTCTAACTATGGCTACACCTTC
CASRGDSSNYGYTF
>TRBJ1-1|TRBD1|TRBV29-1|NA|15
TGCAGCGTTAAAGGACAGGGGGTCATGAACACTGAAGCTTTCTTT
CSVKGQGVMNTEAFF
>TRBJ2-7|NA|TRBV28|NA|13
TGTGCCAGCAGCGGACCCGTACCCGGCGAGCAGTACTTC
CASSGPVPGEQYF
>TRBJ1-2|TRBD1|TRBV5-1|NA|13
TGCGCCAGCAGCTTGACAGGGGTGGATGGCTACACCTTC
CASSLTGVDGYTF
>TRBJ2-1|NA|TRBV5-4|NA|13
TGTGCCAGCAGCAGAGGGGGGTGGAATGAGCAGTTCTTC
CASSRGGWNEQFF
>TRBJ2-7|TRBD1|TRBV18|NA|15
TGTGCCAGCTCACCTGACAGGGGAAGAGCCTACGAGCAGTACTTC
CASSPDRGRAYEQYF
>TRBJ2-2|NA|TRBV2|NA|13
TGTGCCAGCAGTGCCGAAGTCACCGGGGAGCTGTTTTTT
CASSAEVTGELFF
>TRBJ1-4|NA|TRBV3-1|NA|15
TGTGCCAGCAGCCATTTTAGCAGGGAAGGGGAAAAACTGTTTTTT
CASSHFSREGEKLFF
>TRBJ2-7|TRBD1|TRBV27|few|15
TGTGCCAGCAGTCAAAAGACAGGGCCTTCCTACGAGCAGTACTTC
CASSQKTGPSYEQYF
>TRBJ2-1|TRBD1|TRBV6-2/TRBV6-3|few|13
TGTGCCAGCAGAATGGACAGGTACAATGAGCAGTTCTTC
CASRMDRYNEQFF
>TRBJ2-7|NA|TRBV14|few|15
TGTGCCAGCAGCCTACAAGGGTACCCCTCCTACGAGCAGTACTTC
CASSLQGYPSYEQYF
>TRBJ2-1|NA|TRBV7-9|NA|15
TGTGCCAGCAGCCCTTTATCCGGGACCCCCAGAGTCCAGTTCTTC
CASSPLSGTPRVQFF
>TRBJ2-7|NA|TRBV7-3|few|14
TGTGCCAGCAGCTTGGGGACGGATCACTACGAGCAGTACTTC
CASSLGTDHYEQYF
>TRBJ2-3|NA|TRBV9|few|14
TGTGCCAGCAGCGTAGGGGGGACCACAGATACGCAGTATTTT
CASSVGGTTDTQYF
>TRBJ2-2|NA|TRBV11-2|few|14
TGTGCCAGCAGCTTTCGAATGACACCCGGGGAGCTGTTTTTT
CASSFRMTPGELFF
>TRBJ2-3|NA|TRBV11-2|NA|13
TGTGCCAGCAGCTCGATCTTTATGGATACGCAGTATTTT
CASSSIFMDTQYF
>TRBJ2-2|TRBD2|TRBV12-3/TRBV12-4|NA|14
TGTGCCAGCAGTTTCGGGGGGTGGACCGGGGAGCTGTTTTTT
CASSFGGWTGELFF
>TRBJ1-1|NA|TRBV5-1|NA|13
TGCGCCAGTACCCAGGGGCGGAACACTGAAGCTTTCTTT
CASTQGRNTEAFF
>TRBJ2-3|TRBD2|TRBV7-2|many|16
TGTGCCAGCAGCCCTACTAGCGGGGGGGCCGGGGATACGCAGTATTTT
CASSPTSGGAGDTQYF
>TRBJ1-1|NA|TRBV14|NA|13
TGTGCCAGCAGCCCCCGTCTAGGGGCTGAAGCTTTCTTT
CASSPRLGAEAFF
>TRBJ2-7|TRBD1|TRBV3-1|few|15
TGTGCCAGCAGCCAAGATTGGGGCAGGGGGAACGAGCAGTACTTC
CASSQDWGRGNEQYF
>TRBJ1-1|NA|TRBV20-1|NA|16
TGCAGTGCTAGAGAAGGAGGGGCCGGAATGAACACTGAAGCTTTCTTT
CSAREGGAGMNTEAFF
>TRBJ1-6|NA|TRBV29-1|few|12
TGCAGCGTAGAACACGACCCGGCACCCCTCCACTTT
CSVEHDPAPLHF
>TRBJ2-2|TRBD2|TRBV12-3/TRBV12-4|few|16
TGTGCCAGCAGTCTCCGGACTAGTTTTGGCACCGGGGAGCTGTTTTTT
CASSLRTSFGTGELFF
>TRBJ1-1|TRBD1|TRBV5-4|once|15
TGTGCCAGCCGCAAGATAGACAGGGATGAGGCTGAAGCTTTCTTT
CASRKIDRDEAEAFF
>TRBJ1-2|NA|TRBV20-1|many|13
TGCAGTGCTGAACTCAGGGGTCTCTATGGCTACACCTTC
CSAELRGLYGYTF
>TRBJ2-2|NA|TRBV20-1|NA|16
TGCAGTGCTAGGGTGCCGGGGACGGAACTCACCGGGGAGCTGTATTTT
CSARVPGTELTGELYF
>TRBJ2-7|NA|TRBV5-1|few|13
TGCGCCAGCAGCTCGAGGACAACCGACGAGCAGTACTTC
CASSSRTTDEQYF
>TRBJ2-7|TRBD2|TRBV20-1|NA|14
TGCAGTGCCATAATAGCGGGAGTTGACTACGAGCAGTACTTC
CSAIIAGVDYEQYF
>TRBJ2-1|NA|TRBV6-6|NA|12
TGTGCCAGCAGTTGCGGTTACAATGAGCAGTTCTTC
CASSCGYNEQFF
>TRBJ2-6|NA|TRBV6-2/TRBV6-3|few|17
TGTGCCAGCAGTTACGGCGGAGGGAGCTCTGGGGCCAACGTCCTGACTTTC
CASSYGGGSSGANVLTF
>TRBJ2-2|TRBD1|TRBV23-1|NA|15
TGCGCCAGCAGTCAATCGGGACAGGGCACCGGGGAGCTGTTTTTT
CASSQSGQGTGELFF
>TRBJ1-5|NA|TRBV12-3/TRBV12-4|many|15
TGTGCCAGCAGTTTAAGGGGAGGGAACAATCAGCCCCAGCATTTT
CASSLRGGNNQPQHF
>TRBJ1-2|TRBD1|TRBV5-6|few|13
TGTGCCAGCAGCCGACAGGGGCCTTTTGGCTACACCTTC
CASSRQGPFGYTF
>TRBJ2-1|NA|TRBV6-2/TRBV6-3|few|14
TGTGCCAGCAGTATATCCCTTCGCTACAATGAGCAGTTCTTC
CASSISLRYNEQFF
>TRBJ2-2|NA|TRBV12-3/TRBV12-4|few|13
TGTGCCAGCAGTTTAAGGGCTACCGGGGAGCTGTTTTTT
CASSLRATGELFF
>TRBJ1-5|NA|TRBV5-6|many|15
TGTGCCAGCAGTATGGGGGGTTTCGGCAATCAGCCCCAGCATTTT
CASSMGGFGNQPQHF
>TRBJ2-7|TRBD2|TRBV9|few|15
TGTGCCAGCAGCCCGAGGGGGACTAGCGGCTACGAGCAGTACTTC
CASSPRGTSGYEQYF
>TRBJ1-6|NA|TRBV30|few|18
TGTGCCTGGAGTAGACAGCGGACGGTCGTCTCCTATAATTCACCCCTCCACTTT
CAWSRQRTVVSYNSPLHF
>TRBJ2-2|NA|TRBV4-2|NA|14
TGTGCCAGCGGCCCCGACAGGTTCTCCGGGGAGCTGCTTTTT
CASGPDRFSGELLF
>TRBJ1-6|NA|TRBV6-5|NA|15
TGTGCCAGCAGATTAGATGCGGGTATTAATTCACCCCTCCACTTT
CASRLDAGINSPLHF
>TRBJ2-7|TRBD2|TRBV11-2|NA|16
TGTGCCAGCAGCCCGGCAACTAGCGTACGCTCCTACGAGCAGTACTTC
CASSPATSVRSYEQYF